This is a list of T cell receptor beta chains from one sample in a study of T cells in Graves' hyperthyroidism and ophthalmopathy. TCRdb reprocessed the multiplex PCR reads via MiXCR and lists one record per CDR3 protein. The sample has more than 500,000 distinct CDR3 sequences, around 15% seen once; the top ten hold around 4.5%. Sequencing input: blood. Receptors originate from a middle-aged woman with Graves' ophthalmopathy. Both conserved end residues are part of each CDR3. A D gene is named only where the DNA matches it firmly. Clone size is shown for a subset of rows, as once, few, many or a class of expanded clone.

CDR3nt: TGTGCCAGCTCATCAGGGAGGGGCCATTCCTCCGGGGAGCTGTTTTTT; CDR3aa: CASSSGRGHSSGELFF; v_gene: TRBV18; j_gene: TRBJ2-2; abundance: -; d_gene: TRBD2
CDR3nt: TGTGCCAGCACTGTTACTTCGTACACTGAAGCTTTCTTT; CDR3aa: CASTVTSYTEAFF; v_gene: TRBV12-3/TRBV12-4; j_gene: TRBJ1-1; abundance: many; d_gene: -
CDR3nt: TGTGCCAGCAGCTCTCTCAACTCGGGACAGGGCTCCTACGAGCAGTACTTC; CDR3aa: CASSSLNSGQGSYEQYF; v_gene: TRBV28; j_gene: TRBJ2-7; abundance: many; d_gene: TRBD1
CDR3nt: TGTGCCAGCAGCCAATGGGACAGGGGCCTCACTGAAGCTTTCTTT; CDR3aa: CASSQWDRGLTEAFF; v_gene: TRBV3-1; j_gene: TRBJ1-1; abundance: -; d_gene: TRBD1
CDR3nt: TGCAGCGTTGAAGATCGGACTAGCGACTACGAGCAGTACTTC; CDR3aa: CSVEDRTSDYEQYF; v_gene: TRBV29-1; j_gene: TRBJ2-7; abundance: many; d_gene: TRBD2
CDR3nt: TGCGCCAGCAGCCCACAGGGTTTTGTTGGCTACACCTTC; CDR3aa: CASSPQGFVGYTF; v_gene: TRBV5-1; j_gene: TRBJ1-2; abundance: many; d_gene: -
CDR3nt: TGTGCCAGCACGGGCGGGAGGGCGGTCGGGGAGCTGTTTTTT; CDR3aa: CASTGGRAVGELFF; v_gene: TRBV2; j_gene: TRBJ2-2; abundance: many; d_gene: TRBD2
CDR3nt: TGTGCCAGCAGTTTAGATCGTACAGGGGTGCGAAGGCATGGCTACACCTTC; CDR3aa: CASSLDRTGVRRHGYTF; v_gene: TRBV6-5; j_gene: TRBJ1-2; abundance: many; d_gene: TRBD1
CDR3nt: TGTGCCAGCAGTGAAGGGCAGGGACTCTGGTTAAGCACCTTC; CDR3aa: CASSEGQGLWLSTF; v_gene: TRBV6-1; j_gene: TRBJ1-2; abundance: many; d_gene: -
CDR3nt: TGTGCCAGCAGCCCTAGCGAGAGTAAAGCTTTCTTT; CDR3aa: CASSPSESKAFF; v_gene: TRBV6-1; j_gene: TRBJ1-1; abundance: many; d_gene: -
CDR3nt: TGTGCCAGCAGTTTAGACAGCCACTCCTACGAGCAGTACTTC; CDR3aa: CASSLDSHSYEQYF; v_gene: TRBV27; j_gene: TRBJ2-7; abundance: -; d_gene: -
CDR3nt: TGTGCCATCAGTGAGGCAGGTTTGGGGGACACCTACGAGCAGTACTTC; CDR3aa: CAISEAGLGDTYEQYF; v_gene: TRBV10-3; j_gene: TRBJ2-7; abundance: once; d_gene: -
CDR3nt: TGTGCCAGCAGCCTAGTGGGGTCTACCTACGAGCAGTACTTC; CDR3aa: CASSLVGSTYEQYF; v_gene: TRBV7-9; j_gene: TRBJ2-7; abundance: few; d_gene: -
CDR3nt: TGTGCCAGTAATACAGTAGCGGGAGTGGAAGATACGCAGTATTTT; CDR3aa: CASNTVAGVEDTQYF; v_gene: TRBV6-2/TRBV6-3; j_gene: TRBJ2-3; abundance: -; d_gene: TRBD2
CDR3nt: TGTGCCAGCAGTTTATATCGGACGAGGGTGAACACTGAAGCTTTCTTT; CDR3aa: CASSLYRTRVNTEAFF; v_gene: TRBV28; j_gene: TRBJ1-1; abundance: many; d_gene: -
CDR3nt: TGTGCCAGCAGTCCTAGCGGGAGGATCGGGGAGACCCAGTACTTC; CDR3aa: CASSPSGRIGETQYF; v_gene: TRBV12-3/TRBV12-4; j_gene: TRBJ2-5; abundance: -; d_gene: TRBD2
CDR3nt: TGTGCCAGCAGTGGGAGGGACATTCAGTACTTC; CDR3aa: CASSGRDIQYF; v_gene: TRBV2; j_gene: TRBJ2-4; abundance: many; d_gene: -
CDR3nt: TGTACCAGCAGTTACGACGGGGGAAGTGGGGAGCAGTACTTC; CDR3aa: CTSSYDGGSGEQYF; v_gene: TRBV6-2/TRBV6-3; j_gene: TRBJ2-7; abundance: -; d_gene: -
CDR3nt: TGCAGTGCTAGGGGGGGGGCGCGAGTTGTTTTGGCTGAAGCTTTCTTT; CDR3aa: CSARGGARVVLAEAFF; v_gene: TRBV20-1; j_gene: TRBJ1-1; abundance: few; d_gene: -
CDR3nt: TGTGCCAGCAAGGGGGGGGGACAGGGAAATCAGCCCCAGCATTTT; CDR3aa: CASKGGGQGNQPQHF; v_gene: TRBV12-3/TRBV12-4; j_gene: TRBJ1-5; abundance: many; d_gene: TRBD1
CDR3nt: TGTGCCAGCATTGCCCCGGGACAGCTCAATCAGCCCCAGCATTTT; CDR3aa: CASIAPGQLNQPQHF; v_gene: TRBV2; j_gene: TRBJ1-5; abundance: many; d_gene: TRBD1
CDR3nt: TGTGCCAGCTCAGAGGCCAGCTACGACTATGGCTACACCTTC; CDR3aa: CASSEASYDYGYTF; v_gene: TRBV6-1; j_gene: TRBJ1-2; abundance: -; d_gene: -
CDR3nt: TGTGCCAGTAGTGTACTAGCTGGAGATACGCAGTATTTT; CDR3aa: CASSVLAGDTQYF; v_gene: TRBV19; j_gene: TRBJ2-3; abundance: few; d_gene: -
CDR3nt: TGTGCCAGCAGTTTATGGGACAGCTCCTACGAGCAGTACTTC; CDR3aa: CASSLWDSSYEQYF; v_gene: TRBV6-2/TRBV6-3; j_gene: TRBJ2-7; abundance: -; d_gene: TRBD1
CDR3nt: TGCGCCAGCAGCCACGGACAGGGCGAAGCTTTCTTT; CDR3aa: CASSHGQGEAFF; v_gene: TRBV5-1; j_gene: TRBJ1-1; abundance: many; d_gene: TRBD1
CDR3nt: TGTGCCAGCAGCTTGGACACCAATTCACCCCTCCACTTT; CDR3aa: CASSLDTNSPLHF; v_gene: TRBV7-9; j_gene: TRBJ1-6; abundance: many; d_gene: -
CDR3nt: TGTGCCAGCAGTTCCCGTTTTGGGAACACTGAAGCTTTCTTT; CDR3aa: CASSSRFGNTEAFF; v_gene: TRBV12-3/TRBV12-4; j_gene: TRBJ1-1; abundance: many; d_gene: -
CDR3nt: TGTGCCAGCAGTTACGACGGGGCCGCGACCCAGTACTTC; CDR3aa: CASSYDGAATQYF; v_gene: TRBV6-5; j_gene: TRBJ2-5; abundance: many; d_gene: -
CDR3nt: TGTGCTAGTGGTTTGGACAGCTACGAGCAGTACTTC; CDR3aa: CASGLDSYEQYF; v_gene: TRBV12-5; j_gene: TRBJ2-7; abundance: many; d_gene: -
CDR3nt: TGTGCCAGCAGTAATCTTGTCGGCCACGATGGAGCGGGGGAGCAGTACTTC; CDR3aa: CASSNLVGHDGAGEQYF; v_gene: TRBV6-4; j_gene: TRBJ2-7; abundance: many; d_gene: TRBD2
CDR3nt: TGTGCCAGCAGCCTCAGGGGGAGTACTGAAGCTTTCTTT; CDR3aa: CASSLRGSTEAFF; v_gene: TRBV12-3/TRBV12-4; j_gene: TRBJ1-1; abundance: -; d_gene: TRBD1
CDR3nt: TGTGCCAGCTCACCAATGGAACAGTCGGACACCATATATTTT; CDR3aa: CASSPMEQSDTIYF; v_gene: TRBV18; j_gene: TRBJ1-3; abundance: -; d_gene: -
CDR3nt: TGTGCCAGCAGCCCCGACCCAGCCATGAACACTGAAGCTTTCTTT; CDR3aa: CASSPDPAMNTEAFF; v_gene: TRBV7-8; j_gene: TRBJ1-1; abundance: many; d_gene: -
CDR3nt: TGTGCCAGCAGCTTAAGGCCAGGGGAGACCCAGTACTTC; CDR3aa: CASSLRPGETQYF; v_gene: TRBV7-3; j_gene: TRBJ2-5; abundance: many; d_gene: -
CDR3nt: TGTGCCAGCAGCTTTGCCGGGACTAGCGGGAGTTACGAGCAGTACTTC; CDR3aa: CASSFAGTSGSYEQYF; v_gene: TRBV11-1; j_gene: TRBJ2-7; abundance: -; d_gene: TRBD2
CDR3nt: TGTGCCACCAAAGGAGAAGAGACCCAGTACTTC; CDR3aa: CATKGEETQYF; v_gene: TRBV10-3; j_gene: TRBJ2-5; abundance: many; d_gene: -
CDR3nt: TGTGCCAGTAGTATAACCGGGCCCTATAGCAATCAGCCCCAGCATTTT; CDR3aa: CASSITGPYSNQPQHF; v_gene: TRBV19; j_gene: TRBJ1-5; abundance: many; d_gene: -
CDR3nt: TGCAGCGTTGAAGATGGAAGGGGAGCGGAGCAGTACTTC; CDR3aa: CSVEDGRGAEQYF; v_gene: TRBV29-1; j_gene: TRBJ2-7; abundance: many; d_gene: -
CDR3nt: TGTGCCAGCACTCGAGGGGGCGCCAGGAACACCGGGGAGCTGTTTTTT; CDR3aa: CASTRGGARNTGELFF; v_gene: TRBV28; j_gene: TRBJ2-2; abundance: -; d_gene: TRBD1
CDR3nt: TGTGCCAGCAGCTCCTCGGACAGCTGCGAGCAGTACTTC; CDR3aa: CASSSSDSCEQYF; v_gene: TRBV7-8; j_gene: TRBJ2-7; abundance: many; d_gene: -
CDR3nt: TGCAGCGGCGCGGGGACAGGAGCGTCCGGGGAGCTGTTTTTT; CDR3aa: CSGAGTGASGELFF; v_gene: TRBV29-1; j_gene: TRBJ2-2; abundance: many; d_gene: TRBD1
CDR3nt: TGTGCCAGCAGTTTATTTTCCCGGCTCCCTGGACAGAGCAATCAGCCCCAGCATTTT; CDR3aa: CASSLFSRLPGQSNQPQHF; v_gene: TRBV27; j_gene: TRBJ1-5; abundance: -; d_gene: -
CDR3nt: TGTGCCAGCAGCTCATTCGGACAGGACGAGCAGTACTTC; CDR3aa: CASSSFGQDEQYF; v_gene: TRBV7-2; j_gene: TRBJ2-7; abundance: few; d_gene: TRBD1
CDR3nt: TGTGCCAGCTCACCACCCGATGGGAGGGGATACGAGCAGTACTTC; CDR3aa: CASSPPDGRGYEQYF; v_gene: TRBV18; j_gene: TRBJ2-7; abundance: -; d_gene: TRBD2
CDR3nt: TGCAGCGGGACCACTCCCTCCAAAAACATTCAGTACTTC; CDR3aa: CSGTTPSKNIQYF; v_gene: TRBV29-1; j_gene: TRBJ2-4; abundance: many; d_gene: -
CDR3nt: TGTGCCACCGTACAGGGAGCAAAGGCTGGGGCCAACGTCCTGACTTTC; CDR3aa: CATVQGAKAGANVLTF; v_gene: TRBV6-5; j_gene: TRBJ2-6; abundance: many; d_gene: -
CDR3nt: TGCAGTGCTAGAGCCGGGGGGGGGCACGATGGCTACACCTTC; CDR3aa: CSARAGGGHDGYTF; v_gene: TRBV20-1; j_gene: TRBJ1-2; abundance: -; d_gene: -
CDR3nt: TGTGCCAGCAGTTTCAGACAGTTCACCTACGAGCAGTACTTC; CDR3aa: CASSFRQFTYEQYF; v_gene: TRBV6-5; j_gene: TRBJ2-7; abundance: many; d_gene: -
CDR3nt: TGTGCCAGTAGTGGTCCTCCGGGACAGGGTGCCACCGGGGAGCTGTTTTTT; CDR3aa: CASSGPPGQGATGELFF; v_gene: TRBV19; j_gene: TRBJ2-2; abundance: -; d_gene: TRBD1
CDR3nt: TGTGCCAGCACCCAGGGGGAGGGCTACGAGCAGTACTTC; CDR3aa: CASTQGEGYEQYF; v_gene: TRBV6-1; j_gene: TRBJ2-7; abundance: -; d_gene: -
CDR3nt: TGTGCCAGCAGCCCCACAGCGAACGAGCAGTACTTC; CDR3aa: CASSPTANEQYF; v_gene: TRBV7-2; j_gene: TRBJ2-7; abundance: many; d_gene: -
CDR3nt: TGCGCCAGCAGCTTGGCCTGGCAGACGAACACCGGGGAGCTGTTTTTT; CDR3aa: CASSLAWQTNTGELFF; v_gene: TRBV5-1; j_gene: TRBJ2-2; abundance: -; d_gene: -
CDR3nt: TGTGCCAGCAGTTGGGACATCAGAAACGCTTTCTTT; CDR3aa: CASSWDIRNAFF; v_gene: TRBV28; j_gene: TRBJ1-1; abundance: few; d_gene: -
CDR3nt: TGTGCCAGTACCTATTACCTGGGGAACACTGAAGCTTTCTTT; CDR3aa: CASTYYLGNTEAFF; v_gene: TRBV19; j_gene: TRBJ1-1; abundance: many; d_gene: -
CDR3nt: TGTGCCTGGAGTTCAGCGGGGCTTTGGGGGAGCAATCAGCCCCAGCATTTT; CDR3aa: CAWSSAGLWGSNQPQHF; v_gene: TRBV30; j_gene: TRBJ1-5; abundance: few; d_gene: -
CDR3nt: TGTGCCAGCAGTGAACCTTATACTACTCGAGGAATGAACCCTGAAGCTTTCTTT; CDR3aa: CASSEPYTTRGMNPEAFF; v_gene: TRBV6-1; j_gene: TRBJ1-1; abundance: many; d_gene: -
CDR3nt: TGTGCCTGGAATTCGGGACAGGTGGGGAACATTCAGTACTTC; CDR3aa: CAWNSGQVGNIQYF; v_gene: TRBV30; j_gene: TRBJ2-4; abundance: many; d_gene: TRBD1